This TCR beta chain appears in the sequencing data of a study of cytomegalovirus exposure and HLA in healthy donors. PCR employed 60 Vbeta and 13 Jbeta primers. Method: immunoSEQ multiplex PCR; TCRdb's copy keeps in-frame clones and lacks some. This sample carries 200,000 to 250,000 clones, approximately 82% of them seen once, and the ten largest clones take 0.55% to 0.7%. This sequence originates from a woman in her thirties or forties in good health and CMV-seronegative. The sequenced sample consisted of PBMCs.

Here the CDR3 reads CASSLGLSRQRTGELFF. The CDR3 region has the DNA TGTGCCAGCAGCTTAGGGTTGAGCCGGCAGCGCACCGGGGAGCTGTTTTTT. The V gene is TRBV11-2, the J gene TRBJ2-2; D is ambiguous. Trimming left V 1 base short and J 4 bases short, with 16 bases between. The CDR3 covers 17 residues. The germline gives CDR1 SGHAT, CDR2 FQNNGV.